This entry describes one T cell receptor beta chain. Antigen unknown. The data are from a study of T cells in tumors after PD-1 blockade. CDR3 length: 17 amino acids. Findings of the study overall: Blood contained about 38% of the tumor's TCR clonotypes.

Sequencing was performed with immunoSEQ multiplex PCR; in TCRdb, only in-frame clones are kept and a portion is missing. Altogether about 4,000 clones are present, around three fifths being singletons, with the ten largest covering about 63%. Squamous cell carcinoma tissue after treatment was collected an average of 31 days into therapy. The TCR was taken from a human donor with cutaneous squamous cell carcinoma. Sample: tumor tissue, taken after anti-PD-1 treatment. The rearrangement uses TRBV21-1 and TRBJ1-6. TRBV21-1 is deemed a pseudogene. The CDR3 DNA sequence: TGTGCCAGCAGGCGGGCCATAGCTACACATCATAATTCACCCCTCCACTTT. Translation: CASRRAIATHHNSPLHF.